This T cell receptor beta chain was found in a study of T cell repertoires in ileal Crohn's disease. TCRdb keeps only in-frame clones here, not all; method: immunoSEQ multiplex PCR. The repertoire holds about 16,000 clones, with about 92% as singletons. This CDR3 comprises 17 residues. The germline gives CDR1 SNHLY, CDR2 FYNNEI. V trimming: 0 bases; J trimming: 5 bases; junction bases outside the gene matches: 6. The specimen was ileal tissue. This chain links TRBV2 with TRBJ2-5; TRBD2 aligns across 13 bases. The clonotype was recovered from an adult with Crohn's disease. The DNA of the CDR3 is TGTGCCAGCAGTGAAGCCCAGACTAGCGGGGGGATTGAGACCCAGTACTTC. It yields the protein CASSEAQTSGGIETQYF.